These T cell receptor beta chains were read from a single sample in a study of blood T cell repertoires in COVID-19. Some clones are missing from TCRdb's copy, which holds only in-frame ones; the method was immunoSEQ multiplex PCR. The sample contains roughly 400,000 clones, over 75% of which appear only once. Sequencing was performed on PBMCs or T cells enriched from blood (not recorded which). These receptors were taken from a man aged 30-40 years who had recovered from COVID-19. Each CDR3 is given with its conserved first and last residue. Fields, in order: J gene, clone size, D gene, V gene, CDR3 DNA, CDR3 protein. D genes are given only for firm matches. Not every row has a clone size; where given, it reads once, few, many or a size class.

>TRBJ2-1|-|-|TRBV7-6
TGTGCCAGCAGCTTAGGAGCCCAAGAGCAGTTCTTC
CASSLGAQEQFF
>TRBJ2-6|-|TRBD1|TRBV5-5
TGTGCCAGCAGCTTACAGGGGAATGGGGCCAACGTCCTGACTTTC
CASSLQGNGANVLTF
>TRBJ1-2|-|TRBD1|TRBV4-1
TGCGCCAGCAGCCAAACACAGGGGGCTTACTATGGCTACACCTTC
CASSQTQGAYYGYTF
>TRBJ2-1|-|TRBD2|TRBV27
TGTGCCAGCCATAGTGCGGGAGGGGAGAACAATGAGCAGTTCTTC
CASHSAGGENNEQFF
>TRBJ2-2|-|-|TRBV28
TGTGCCAGCAGTCGCGGGCAGGCGAACACCGGGGAGCTGTTTTTT
CASSRGQANTGELFF
>TRBJ2-7|-|TRBD2|TRBV19
TGTGCCAGTAGTCCGATCCGAAAGACTAGCGGGAGTCCTTACGAGCAGTACTTC
CASSPIRKTSGSPYEQYF
>TRBJ2-1|-|TRBD2|TRBV10-3
TGTGCCATCAGTGTGTTAGCGGGAGGGCTCAATGAGCAGTTCTTC
CAISVLAGGLNEQFF
>TRBJ2-6|-|TRBD1|TRBV11-2
TGTGCCAGCAGCTTTGCCGCGACAGGGGTCTCTGGGGCCAACGTCCTGACTTTC
CASSFAATGVSGANVLTF
>TRBJ1-3|-|TRBD1|TRBV7-9
TGTGCCAGCAGCCGTGGACAGGGGATTGGAAACACCATATATTTT
CASSRGQGIGNTIYF
>TRBJ2-3|-|TRBD2|TRBV5-5
TGTGCCAGCAGTTTGCAAGCGGGAGCGGCAGATACGCAGTATTTT
CASSLQAGAADTQYF
>TRBJ2-7|once|-|TRBV6-4
TGTGCCAGCAGCCCGGTTGGGGCCGAGCAGTACTTC
CASSPVGAEQYF
>TRBJ2-3|-|-|TRBV9
TGTGCCAGCAGCGGACAAACAGATACGCAGTATTTT
CASSGQTDTQYF
>TRBJ1-1|-|-|TRBV19
TGTGCCAGTTCATTCGCCGGGGGGGACACTGAAGCTTTCTTT
CASSFAGGDTEAFF